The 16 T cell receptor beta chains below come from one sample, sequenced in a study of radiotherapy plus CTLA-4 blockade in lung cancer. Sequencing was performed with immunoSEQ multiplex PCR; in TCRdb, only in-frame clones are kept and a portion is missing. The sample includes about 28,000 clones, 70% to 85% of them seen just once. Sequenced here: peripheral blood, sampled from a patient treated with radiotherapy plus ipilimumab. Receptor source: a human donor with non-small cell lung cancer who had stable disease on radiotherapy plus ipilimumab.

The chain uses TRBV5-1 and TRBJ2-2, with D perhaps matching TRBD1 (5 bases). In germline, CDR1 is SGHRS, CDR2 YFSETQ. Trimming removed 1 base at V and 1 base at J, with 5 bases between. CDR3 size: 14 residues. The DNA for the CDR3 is TGCGCCAGCAGCTTGACAGGGAACACCGGGGAGCTGTTTTTT. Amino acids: CASSLTGNTGELFF.

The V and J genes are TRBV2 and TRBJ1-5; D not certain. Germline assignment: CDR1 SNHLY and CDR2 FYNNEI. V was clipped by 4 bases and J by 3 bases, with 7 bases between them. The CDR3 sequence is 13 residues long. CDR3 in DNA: TGTGCCAGCAGTGGGCATGTCAATCAGCCCCAGCATTTT. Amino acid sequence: CASSGHVNQPQHF.

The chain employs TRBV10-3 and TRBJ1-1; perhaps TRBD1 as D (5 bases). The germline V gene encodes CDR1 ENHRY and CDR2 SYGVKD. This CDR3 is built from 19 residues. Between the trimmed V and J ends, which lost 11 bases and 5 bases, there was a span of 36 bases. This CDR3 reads CASLELGGRVGLGSTEAFF. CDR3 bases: TGTGCCTCCTTGGAACTCGGGGGGAGGGTTGGTTTGGGTTCGACTGAAGCTTTCTTT.

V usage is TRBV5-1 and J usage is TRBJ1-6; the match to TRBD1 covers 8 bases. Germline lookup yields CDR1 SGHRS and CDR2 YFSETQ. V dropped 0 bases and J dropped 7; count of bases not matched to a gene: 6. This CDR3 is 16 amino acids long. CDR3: CASSLALDRANSPLHF. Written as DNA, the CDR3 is TGCGCCAGCAGCTTGGCCTTGGACAGGGCAAATTCACCCCTCCACTTT.

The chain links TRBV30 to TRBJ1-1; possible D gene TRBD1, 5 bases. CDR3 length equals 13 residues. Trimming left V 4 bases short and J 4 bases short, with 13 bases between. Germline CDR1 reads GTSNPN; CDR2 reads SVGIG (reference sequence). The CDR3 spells CAWIRVGTTEAFF. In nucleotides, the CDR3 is TGTGCCTGGATTCGCGTTGGGACCACTGAAGCTTTCTTT.

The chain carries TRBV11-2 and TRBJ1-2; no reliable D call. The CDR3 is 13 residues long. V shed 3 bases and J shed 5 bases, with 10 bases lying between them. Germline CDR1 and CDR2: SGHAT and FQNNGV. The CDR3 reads CASSLVDTYGYTF. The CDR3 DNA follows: TGTGCCAGCAGCTTGGTAGATACATATGGCTACACCTTC.

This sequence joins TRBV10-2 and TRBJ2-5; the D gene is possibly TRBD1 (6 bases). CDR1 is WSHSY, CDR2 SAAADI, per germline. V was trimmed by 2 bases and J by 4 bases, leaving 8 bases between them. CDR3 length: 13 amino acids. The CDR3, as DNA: TGCGCCAGCAGTGAGGGACAGAGAGAGACCCAGTACTTC. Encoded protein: CASSEGQRETQYF.

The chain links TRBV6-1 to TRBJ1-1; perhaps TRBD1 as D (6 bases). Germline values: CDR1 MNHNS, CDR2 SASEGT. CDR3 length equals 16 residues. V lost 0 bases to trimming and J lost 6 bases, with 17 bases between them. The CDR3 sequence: CASSEASRWGLAEAFF. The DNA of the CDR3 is TGTGCCAGCAGTGAAGCCAGTCGATGGGGGCTCGCTGAAGCTTTCTTT.

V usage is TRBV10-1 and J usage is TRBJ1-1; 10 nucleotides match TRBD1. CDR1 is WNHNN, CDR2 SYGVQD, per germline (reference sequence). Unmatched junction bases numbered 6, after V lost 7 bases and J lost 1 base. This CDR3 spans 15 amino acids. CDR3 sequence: CASNDRGRTNTEAFF. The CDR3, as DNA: TGCGCCAGCAACGACAGGGGGCGTACGAACACTGAAGCTTTCTTT.

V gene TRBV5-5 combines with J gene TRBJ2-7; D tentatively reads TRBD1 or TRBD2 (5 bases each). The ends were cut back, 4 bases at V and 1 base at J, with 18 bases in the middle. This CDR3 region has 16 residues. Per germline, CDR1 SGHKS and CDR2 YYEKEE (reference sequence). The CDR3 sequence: CASSIDPGRRSYEQYV. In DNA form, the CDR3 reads TGTGCCAGCAGCATTGACCCGGGACGGCGGTCCTACGAGCAGTACGTC.

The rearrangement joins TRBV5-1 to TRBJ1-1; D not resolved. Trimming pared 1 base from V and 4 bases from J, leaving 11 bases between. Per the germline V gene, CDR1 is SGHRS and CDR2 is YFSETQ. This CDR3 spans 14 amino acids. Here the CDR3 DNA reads TGCGCCAGCAGCTTGCCCGGAGGCACCACTGAAGCTTTCTTT. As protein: CASSLPGGTTEAFF.

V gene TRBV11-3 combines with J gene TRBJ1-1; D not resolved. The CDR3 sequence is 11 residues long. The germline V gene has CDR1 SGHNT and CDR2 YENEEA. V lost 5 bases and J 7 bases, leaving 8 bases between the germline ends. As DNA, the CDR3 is TGTGCCAGCAGCGCCATGGATGAAGCTTTCTTT. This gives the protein CASSAMDEAFF.

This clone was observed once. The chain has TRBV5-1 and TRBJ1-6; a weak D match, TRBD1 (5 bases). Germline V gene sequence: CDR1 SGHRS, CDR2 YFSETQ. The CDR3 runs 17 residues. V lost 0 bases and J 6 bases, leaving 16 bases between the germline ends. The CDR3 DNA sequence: TGCGCCAGCAGCTTGGAGGGACCCCGAGTGGGTAATTCACCCCTCCACTTT. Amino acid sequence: CASSLEGPRVGNSPLHF.

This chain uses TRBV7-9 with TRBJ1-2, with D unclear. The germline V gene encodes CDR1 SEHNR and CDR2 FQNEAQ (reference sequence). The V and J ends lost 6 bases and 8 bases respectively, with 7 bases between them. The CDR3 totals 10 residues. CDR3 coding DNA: TGTGCCAGCAGAGGGCAGGGCTACACCTTC. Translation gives CASRGQGYTF.

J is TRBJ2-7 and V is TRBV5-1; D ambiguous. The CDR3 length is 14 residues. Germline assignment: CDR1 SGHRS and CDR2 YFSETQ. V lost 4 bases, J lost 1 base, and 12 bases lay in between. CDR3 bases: TGCGCCAGCAGCCGAACACCCCCATCCTACGAGCAGTACTTC. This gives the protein CASSRTPPSYEQYF.

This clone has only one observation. The CDR3 region has the DNA TGTGCCAGCAGCGTATTACATCACGAGGGAAAGAACTATGGCTACACCTTC. The encoded protein is CASSVLHHEGKNYGYTF. The gene calls are TRBV7-1 and TRBJ1-2; D unresolved. TRBV7-1 is noted as an ORF with a role that remains uncertain. This CDR3 comprises 17 residues. V was cut by 5 bases and J by 2 bases, with 21 bases left in between.